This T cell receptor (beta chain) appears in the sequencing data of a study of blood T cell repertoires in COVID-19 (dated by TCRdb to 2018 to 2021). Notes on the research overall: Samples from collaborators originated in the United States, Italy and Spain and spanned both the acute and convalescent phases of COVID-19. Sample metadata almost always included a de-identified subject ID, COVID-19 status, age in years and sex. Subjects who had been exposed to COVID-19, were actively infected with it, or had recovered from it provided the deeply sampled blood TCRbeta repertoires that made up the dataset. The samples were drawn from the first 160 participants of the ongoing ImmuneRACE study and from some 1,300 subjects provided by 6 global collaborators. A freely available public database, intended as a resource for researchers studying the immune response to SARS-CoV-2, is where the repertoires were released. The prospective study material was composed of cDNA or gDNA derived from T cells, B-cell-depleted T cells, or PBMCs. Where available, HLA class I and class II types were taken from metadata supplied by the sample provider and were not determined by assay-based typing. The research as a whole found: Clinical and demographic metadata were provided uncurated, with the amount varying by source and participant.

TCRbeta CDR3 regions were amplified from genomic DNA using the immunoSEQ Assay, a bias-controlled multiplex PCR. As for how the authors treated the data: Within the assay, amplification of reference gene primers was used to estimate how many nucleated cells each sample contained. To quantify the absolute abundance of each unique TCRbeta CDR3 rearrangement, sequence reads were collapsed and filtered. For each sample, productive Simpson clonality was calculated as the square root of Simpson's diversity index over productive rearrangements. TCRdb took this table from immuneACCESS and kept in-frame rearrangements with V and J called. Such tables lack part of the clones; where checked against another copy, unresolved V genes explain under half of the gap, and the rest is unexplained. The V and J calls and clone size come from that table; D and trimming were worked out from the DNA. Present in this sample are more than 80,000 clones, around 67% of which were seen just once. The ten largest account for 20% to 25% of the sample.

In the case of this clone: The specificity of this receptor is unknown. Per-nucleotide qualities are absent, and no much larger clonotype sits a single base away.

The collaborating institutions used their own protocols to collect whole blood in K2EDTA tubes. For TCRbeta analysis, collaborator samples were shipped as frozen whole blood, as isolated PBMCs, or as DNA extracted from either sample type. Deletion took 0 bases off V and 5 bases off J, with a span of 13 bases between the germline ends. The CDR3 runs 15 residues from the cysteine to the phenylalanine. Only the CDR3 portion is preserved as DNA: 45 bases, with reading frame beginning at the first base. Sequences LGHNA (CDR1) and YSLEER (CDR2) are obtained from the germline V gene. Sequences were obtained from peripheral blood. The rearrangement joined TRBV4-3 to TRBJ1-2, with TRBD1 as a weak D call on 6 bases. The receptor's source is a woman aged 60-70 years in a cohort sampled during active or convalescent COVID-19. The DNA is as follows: TGCGCCAGCAGCCAAGATAGGGCCAGGGGATATGGCTACACCTTC. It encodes CASSQDRARGYGYTF.